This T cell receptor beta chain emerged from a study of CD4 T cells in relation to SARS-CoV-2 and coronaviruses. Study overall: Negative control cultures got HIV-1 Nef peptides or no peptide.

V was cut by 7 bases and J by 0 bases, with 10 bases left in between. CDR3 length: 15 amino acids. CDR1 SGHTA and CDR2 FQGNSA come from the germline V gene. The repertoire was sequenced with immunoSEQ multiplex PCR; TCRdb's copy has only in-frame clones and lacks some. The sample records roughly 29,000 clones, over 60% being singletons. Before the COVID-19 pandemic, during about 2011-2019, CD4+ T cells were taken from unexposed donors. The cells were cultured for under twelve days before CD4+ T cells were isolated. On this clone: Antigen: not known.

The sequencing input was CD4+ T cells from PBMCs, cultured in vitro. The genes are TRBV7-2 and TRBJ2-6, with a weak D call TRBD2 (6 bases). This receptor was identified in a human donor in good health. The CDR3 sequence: CASTLGGSGANVLTF. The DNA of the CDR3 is TGTGCCAGCACCCTGGGGGGCTCTGGGGCCAACGTCCTGACTTTC.